Below are 7 T cell receptor beta chains sequenced from a single sample in a study of blood T cell repertoires in COVID-19. Profiled with immunoSEQ multiplex PCR; TCRdb holds only in-frame clones, not every one. The table has around 130,000 clones, 88% seen once. The sequenced material came from peripheral blood. These receptors originate from a man between 65 and 85 years old with active COVID-19.

As DNA, the CDR3 is TGTGCCTGGAGTGTACGGCGGGGGGCCTACGAGCAGTACTTC. Translated, it gives CAWSVRRGAYEQYF. The rearrangement links TRBV30 to TRBJ2-7; 8 nucleotides align to TRBD2. Germline V CDR1 and CDR2: GTSNPN, SVGIG (reference sequence). The CDR3 loop spans 14 amino acids. The trim removed 0 bases at V and 2 bases at J, leaving 3 bases unmatched.

The chain joins TRBV23-1 to TRBJ2-1, with 8 nucleotides matching TRBD2. TRBV23-1 is given ORF status, its function remaining uncertain. The length of the CDR3 is 18 residues. Unmatched junction bases numbered 12, after V lost 2 bases and J lost 3 bases. CDR3 bases: TGCGCCAGCAGTCAACTGCCAGCGGGAGAGTATTACTACAATGAGCAGTTCTTC. This gives the protein CASSQLPAGEYYYNEQFF.

This clone was seen more than once but under ten times. The J gene is TRBJ1-5, the V gene TRBV19; 7 positions match TRBD1. Germline assignment: CDR1 LNHDA and CDR2 SQIVND (reference sequence). Trimming removed 4 bases from V and 6 bases from J; junction bases left unmatched: 6. The CDR3 totals 14 residues. DNA for the CDR3: TGTGCCAGTAGTAATTGGTCAGGGGGTCAGCCCCAGCATTTT. Residues: CASSNWSGGQPQHF.

The chain couples TRBV7-9 to TRBJ2-7; 9 nucleotides agree with TRBD1. The V gene's germline CDR1 is SEHNR and CDR2 FQNEAQ (reference sequence). V shed 6 bases, J shed 6 bases, and the junction held 9 bases outside the gene matches. This CDR3 spans 14 amino acids. The CDR3, as DNA: TGTGCCAGCAGAACCGGACAGGGGAAGGGCGAGCAGTACTTC. Translation: CASRTGQGKGEQYF.

The rearrangement uses TRBV2 and TRBJ2-2, with TRBD2 matching 15 bases. Germline-derived CDR1 and CDR2 are SNHLY and FYNNEI. The CDR3 has 16 residues. J lost 9 bases, V lost 6 bases, and 8 bases had no gene match. CDR3 loop: CASSAGTSGRRRELFF. As DNA, the CDR3 is TGTGCCAGCAGCGCGGGGACTAGCGGGAGGAGGAGGGAGCTGTTTTTT.

The chain is built from TRBV7-9 and TRBJ2-1; 13 nucleotides line up with TRBD2. With V trimmed by 4 bases and J by 7 bases, 4 bases remained unmatched. The CDR3 runs 15 residues. CDR1 and CDR2 (germline): SEHNR, FQNEAQ (reference sequence). DNA for the CDR3: TGTGCCAGCAGCTGGCCGGGACTAGCGGGGAATGAGCAGTTCTTC. Protein: CASSWPGLAGNEQFF.

The chain links TRBV7-9 to TRBJ1-1, with unresolved D. V lost 2 bases and J 1 base, leaving 14 bases between the germline ends. This CDR3 comprises 16 residues. From germline, CDR1 is SEHNR and CDR2 FQNEAQ (reference sequence). CDR3 DNA: TGTGCCAGCAGCTTACTCCGGGGAGCACCGAACACTGAAGCTTTCTTT. The encoded protein is CASSLLRGAPNTEAFF.